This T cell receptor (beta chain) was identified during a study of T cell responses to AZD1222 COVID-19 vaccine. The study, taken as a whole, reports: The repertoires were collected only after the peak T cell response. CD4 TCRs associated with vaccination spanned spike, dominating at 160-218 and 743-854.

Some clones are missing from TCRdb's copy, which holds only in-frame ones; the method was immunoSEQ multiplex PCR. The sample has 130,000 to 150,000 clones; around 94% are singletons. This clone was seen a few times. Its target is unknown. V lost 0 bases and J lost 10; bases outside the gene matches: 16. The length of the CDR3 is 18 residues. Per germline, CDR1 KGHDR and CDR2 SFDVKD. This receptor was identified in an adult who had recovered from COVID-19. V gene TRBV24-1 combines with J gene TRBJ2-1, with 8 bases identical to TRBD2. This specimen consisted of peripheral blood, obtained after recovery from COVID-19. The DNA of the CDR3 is TGTGCCACCAGTGATTTGCTGCCGGGAGGGCCACCGTCGAGAGAGCAGTTCTTC. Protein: CATSDLLPGGPPSREQFF.